This TCR beta chain is from a study of T cell responses to AZD1222 COVID-19 vaccine. The CDR3 runs 14 residues. Germline assignment: CDR1 MRHNA and CDR2 SNTAGT. The trim removed 7 bases at V and 3 bases at J, leaving 8 bases unmatched. Study results and limitations: Reportedly, nearly half of unique spike TCRs recognized epitopes outside B.1.351/B.1.1.7 mutations. With two AZD1222 doses given, Spike-specific TCR breadth and depth both rose.

Comment on this clone: Its antigen is undetermined.

Produced via immunoSEQ multiplex PCR; TCRdb's table is partial and in-frame only. Among about 130,000 clones, 80% to 90% were seen once, and the ten largest hold around 8.6%. The gene calls are TRBV6-4 and TRBJ1-2, with 7 bases identical to TRBD1. The receptor was isolated from an adult in good health. The source material was peripheral blood, sampled on day 0 of AZD1222 vaccination. CDR3 in amino acids: CASTPNRGDYGYTF. The CDR3 coding sequence is TGTGCCAGCACACCCAACAGGGGAGACTATGGCTACACCTTC.